The 26 T cell receptor beta chains in this list originate from one sample, sequenced in a study of CD8+CD57+ T cells in acquired aplastic anemia. CDR3 and TCR beta VDJ profiling relied on genomic DNA as the template. One entry per CDR3 protein, called by TCRdb with MiXCR from the reads. The repertoire holds about 81,000 distinct CDR3 sequences, with about half as singletons. The sequencing input was sorted CD4+, CD8+, or CD8+CD57+ T cells (not recorded which) from PBMCs. The source is a human donor in good health, serving as a control.

This clonotype has only a few counts. V usage is TRBV7-8 and J usage is TRBJ1-3; D is uncertain. Trimming removed 1 base at V and 0 bases at J, with 7 bases between. The CDR3 extends over 15 amino acids. The V gene's germline CDR1 is SGHVS and CDR2 FQNEAQ. The CDR3 DNA reads TGTGCCAGCAGCTTAGGGCTGGGCTCTGGAAACACCATATATTTT. This translates into CASSLGLGSGNTIYF.

The rearrangement links TRBV25-1 to TRBJ1-4, with D uncertain. Trimming shortened V by 6 bases and J by 10 bases, and 24 bases separated the two germline ends. Germline loops: CDR1 MGHDK, CDR2 SYGVNS. This CDR3 is 16 amino acids long. The CDR3 nucleotides read TGTGCCAGCAGCCGATCAGGCGCCCTGCTTCATGGAAAACTGTTTTTT. Its protein product is CASSRSGALLHGKLFF. The variable domain in full, completed from reference TRBV25-1 and TRBJ1-4, reads EADIYQTPRYLVIGTGKKITLECSQTMGHDKMYWYQQDPGMELHLIHYSYGVNSTEKGDLSSESTVSRIRTEHFPLTLESARPSHTSQYLCASSRSGALLHGKLFFGSGTQLSVL.

This clonotype was observed many times. The V gene is TRBV11-2, the J gene TRBJ2-7, with 8 bases lining up with TRBD1. The J segment lost 4 bases and the V segment lost 5 bases, leaving 7 bases of the junction unmatched. The CDR3 extends over 14 amino acids. Germline V CDR1 and CDR2: SGHAT, FQNNGV. CDR3 sequence: CASSTGQGVYEQYF. The CDR3, as DNA: TGTGCCAGCAGCACAGGACAGGGTGTGTACGAGCAGTACTTC.

This rearrangement joins TRBV28 to TRBJ1-5; D possibly corresponds to TRBD1 (6 bases). CDR1 and CDR2 (germline): MDHEN, SYDVKM. This CDR3 comprises 16 residues. V lost 3 bases and J 1 base, leaving 13 bases between the germline ends. The CDR3 coding sequence is TGTGCCAGCAGTTTGTTGTCAGGGACAAGCAATCAGCCCCAGCATTTT. It yields the protein CASSLLSGTSNQPQHF.

The chain links TRBV6-5 to TRBJ1-4, with D possibly being TRBD1 (5 bases). Germline V CDR1 and CDR2: MNHEY, SVGAGI. V was pared by 3 bases and J by 8 bases, with 19 bases between. This CDR3 region has 16 residues. Here the CDR3 reads CASSYGEDLGVEKLFF. The CDR3 coding sequence is TGTGCCAGCAGTTATGGGGAGGACCTAGGGGTCGAAAAACTGTTTTTT.

This clonotype came up many times. The chain couples TRBV7-9 to TRBJ1-4, with D unresolved. The CDR3 totals 12 residues. CDR1 is SEHNR, CDR2 FQNEAQ, per germline (reference sequence). V was trimmed by 2 bases and J by 10 bases, leaving 8 bases between them. The CDR3 region is CASSLSAGKLFF. CDR3 nucleotide sequence: TGTGCCAGCAGCTTATCGGCGGGAAAACTGTTTTTT.

This clonotype was seen at least ten times. This rearrangement joins TRBV19 to TRBJ2-1, with a tentative D call TRBD1 (6 bases). From germline, CDR1 is LNHDA and CDR2 SQIVND (reference sequence). V dropped 7 bases and J dropped 10 bases, with 20 bases sitting between them. The CDR3 consists of 14 residues. The CDR3 coding sequence is TGTGCCAGTACTATGGGACAATCCTTACGCGAGCAGTTCTTC. It yields the protein CASTMGQSLREQFF.

The genes are TRBV20-1 and TRBJ2-7; tentatively, D is TRBD2 (6 bases). Deletions cut 1 base from V and 7 bases from J, with 29 bases between. The CDR3 extends over 18 amino acids. From germline, CDR1 is DFQATT and CDR2 SNEGSKA (reference sequence). The CDR3 protein is CSARGPTSRGGGAREQYF. Written as DNA, the CDR3 is TGCAGTGCTAGAGGGCCGACATCCCGGGGTGGAGGGGCTCGGGAGCAGTACTTC.

This chain connects TRBV29-1 to TRBJ1-2; D is possibly TRBD1 (5 bases). The V gene lost 2 bases and the J gene lost 8 bases, with 15 bases spanning the gap. The CDR3 runs 13 residues. Germline CDR1 is SQVTM and CDR2 is ANQGSEA. This CDR3 reads CSVERHRGGGYTF. The CDR3 bases are TGCAGCGTTGAAAGGCACCGGGGGGGAGGCTACACCTTC.

This clonotype was found many times. V and J are TRBV4-1 and TRBJ1-5; D is ambiguous. The CDR3 is 16 amino acids. Germline-derived CDR1 and CDR2 are MGHRA and YSYEKL. V shed 0 bases and J shed 9 bases, with 18 bases lying between them. The CDR3 coding sequence is TGCGCCAGCAGCCAAGACTCGGAGACGGCCCTCGGGCCCCAGCATTTT. Translated, it gives CASSQDSETALGPQHF.

This clonotype was detected many times. This chain links TRBV24-1 with TRBJ2-3; 8 bases are shared with TRBD1. V lost 3 bases and J lost 1; bases outside the gene matches: 20. Germline V gives CDR1 KGHDR, CDR2 SFDVKD. The CDR3 covers 21 residues. In DNA, the CDR3 is TGTGCCACCAGTGATCCATTAACTAATACCGGGACAGGTTGGGGCACAGATACGCAGTATTTT. Translation: CATSDPLTNTGTGWGTDTQYF.

With respect to this clonotype: This could be a read error, since a much larger clone is one nucleotide away. This chain links TRBV9 with TRBJ2-5; D might be TRBD1 or TRBD2, each matching 6 bases. CDR3 size: 14 residues. Germline CDR1 reads SGDLS; CDR2 reads YYNGEE. The CDR3 here is CASSDGGYQGTQYF. The CDR3 nucleotides are TGTGCCAGCAGCGACGGGGGCTACCAAGGGACCCAGTACTTC.

The chain has TRBV29-1 and TRBJ2-7; the D gene is possibly TRBD2 (7 bases). This CDR3 contains 14 residues. Trimming removed 7 bases from V and 7 bases from J, with 23 bases in between. Germline V CDR1 and CDR2: SQVTM, ANQGSEA. The CDR3 DNA sequence: TGCAGCGCACGAAGCGGGACACTGTACAATGAGCAGTACTTC. It yields the protein CSARSGTLYNEQYF.

The rearrangement uses TRBV27 and TRBJ2-1; D perhaps matches TRBD1 (5 bases). V gave up 4 bases and J gave up 12 bases, with 13 bases separating them. Germline V gene data show CDR1 as MNHEY and CDR2 as SMNVEV (reference sequence). The CDR3 covers 12 residues. The CDR3 sequence: CASSSSGSGQFF. The CDR3 coding sequence is TGTGCCAGCAGTTCCTCAGGGTCGGGGCAGTTCTTC.

Turning to this clonotype: The germline gene is not matched at one end of the junction; a read error may be the cause. This rearrangement joins TRBV19 to TRBJ1-4; the D is unclear. The CDR3 runs to 15 residues. Germline values: CDR1 LNHDA, CDR2 SQIVND (reference sequence). Here the CDR3 reads CASSPRVVTNEKPFF. CDR3 sequence (DNA): TGTGCCAGTAGCCCCCGGGTGGTAACTAATGAAAAACCGTTTTTT.

The chain is built from TRBV6-5 and TRBJ1-1; D not certain. V shed 7 bases and J shed 3 bases, with 18 bases lying between them. Germline CDR1 reads MNHEY; CDR2 reads SVGAGI. This CDR3 comprises 15 residues. This chain's CDR3 is CASKSSRWADTEAFF. CDR3 nucleotide sequence: TGTGCCAGCAAATCTTCTCGATGGGCGGACACTGAAGCTTTCTTT.

This rearrangement joins TRBV7-2 to TRBJ2-7; 10 bases are shared with TRBD2. The junction had 6 bases not matched to a gene; V was cut back by 5 bases and J by 2 bases. In germline, CDR1 is SGHTA, CDR2 FQGNSA. The CDR3 consists of 15 residues. The CDR3 nucleotides are TGTGCCAGCAGCCTCCGGACTAGCGGTACCTACGAGCAGTACTTC. Protein: CASSLRTSGTYEQYF. Together with reference TRBV7-2 and TRBJ2-7, the CDR3 gives the full variable domain: GAGVSQSPSNKVTEKGKDVELRCDPISGHTALYWYRQSLGQGLEFLIYFQGNSAPDKSGLPSDRFSAERTGGSVSTLTIQRTQQEDSAVYLCASSLRTSGTYEQYFGPGTRLTVT.

This clonotype was detected a few times. The chain couples TRBV5-4 to TRBJ2-1, with 7 nucleotides matching TRBD2. CDR1 is SGHNT and CDR2 is YYREEE in the germline V gene (reference sequence). This CDR3 has 16 amino acids. Germline trimming cut 4 bases from V and 3 bases from J; bases unmatched to any gene: 10. CDR3 DNA sequence: TGTGCCAGCAGCCTGGAGGCGGGAGTCCGCTACAATGAGCAGTTCTTC. This gives the protein CASSLEAGVRYNEQFF.

The chain joins TRBV2 to TRBJ2-7; D is ambiguous. Germline V lookup: CDR1 SNHLY, CDR2 FYNNEI. There are 11 residues in the CDR3. The V gene lost 4 bases and the J gene lost 1 base, with 2 bases spanning the gap. Written as DNA, the CDR3 is TGTGCCAGCAGTGTATCCTACGAGCAGTACTTC. Protein sequence: CASSVSYEQYF.

This clonotype was seen at least ten times. The chain carries TRBV9 and TRBJ2-3, with D tentatively TRBD2 (6 bases). CDR3 length: 14 residues. Germline values: CDR1 SGDLS, CDR2 YYNGEE. Between the trimmed V and J ends, which lost 3 bases and 1 base, there was a span of 9 bases. CDR3: CASSEGGGTDTQYF. In nucleotides, the CDR3 is TGTGCCAGCAGCGAGGGCGGGGGCACAGATACGCAGTATTTT.

In its sample, this clonotype was seen many times. The chain joins TRBV6-5 to TRBJ1-2, with D unresolved. CDR1 and CDR2 from the germline V gene are MNHEY and SVGAGI. The CDR3 consists of 12 residues. Trimming cost V 2 bases and J 7 bases, with 8 bases left between them. The CDR3: CASSYGPGGYTF. As DNA, the CDR3 is TGTGCCAGCAGTTACGGGCCGGGTGGCTACACCTTC.

The J gene is TRBJ1-5, the V gene TRBV24-1, with D tentatively TRBD1 (6 bases). Germline CDR1 KGHDR, CDR2 SFDVKD. The CDR3 runs to 13 residues. Trimming shortened V by 5 bases and J by 4 bases, and 8 bases separated the two germline ends. The chain's CDR3 is CATSADRNQPQHF. For the CDR3, the DNA is TGTGCCACCAGTGCGGACAGAAATCAGCCCCAGCATTTT.

A few counts support this clonotype. V gene TRBV25-1 combines with J gene TRBJ2-3; no clear D. The CDR3 has 16 residues. Per the germline V gene, CDR1 is MGHDK and CDR2 is SYGVNS. Trimming cost V 6 bases and J 1 base, with 17 bases left between them. The CDR3: CASSPAQVVRTDTQYF. The CDR3 DNA is TGTGCCAGCAGCCCCGCTCAGGTGGTACGCACAGATACGCAGTATTTT.

J is TRBJ2-3 and V is TRBV15; D possibly corresponds to TRBD2 (6 bases). The CDR3 spans 16 residues. V was pared by 4 bases and J by 1 base, with 15 bases between. Per the germline V gene, CDR1 is LNHNV and CDR2 is YYDKDF (reference sequence). The chain's CDR3 is CATSNWGGRGTDTQYF. Written as DNA, the CDR3 is TGTGCCACCAGCAATTGGGGAGGTCGTGGCACAGATACGCAGTATTTT.

This clonotype was detected many times. The chain carries TRBV29-1 and TRBJ2-1, with 9 bases aligning to TRBD2. Germline trimming cut 3 bases from V and 9 bases from J; bases unmatched to any gene: 3. CDR3 length equals 12 residues. From germline, CDR1 is SQVTM and CDR2 ANQGSEA. As DNA, the CDR3 is TGCAGCGTTGAGGGCGGGAGGGGTGAGCAGTTCTTC. Protein: CSVEGGRGEQFF.

This clonotype was detected many times. The gene calls are TRBV2 and TRBJ1-2, with 10 bases identical to TRBD1. V lost 9 bases, J lost 7 bases, and 8 bases stayed unmatched. CDR3 length: 13 residues. Germline-derived CDR1 and CDR2 are SNHLY and FYNNEI. The CDR3 DNA follows: TGTGCCAGGAACGACAGGGGGCGTTCTGGCTACACCTTC. Amino acid sequence: CARNDRGRSGYTF.